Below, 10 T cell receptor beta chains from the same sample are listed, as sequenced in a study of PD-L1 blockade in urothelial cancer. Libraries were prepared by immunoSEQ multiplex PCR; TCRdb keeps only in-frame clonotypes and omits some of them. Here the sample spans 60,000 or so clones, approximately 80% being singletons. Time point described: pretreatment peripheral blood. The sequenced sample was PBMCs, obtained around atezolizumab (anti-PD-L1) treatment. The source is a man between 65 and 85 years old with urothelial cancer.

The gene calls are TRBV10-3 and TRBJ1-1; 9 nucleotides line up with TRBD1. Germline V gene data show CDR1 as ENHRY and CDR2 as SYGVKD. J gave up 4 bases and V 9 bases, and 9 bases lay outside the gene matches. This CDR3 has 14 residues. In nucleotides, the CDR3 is TGTGCCATACTATCGACGACAGGGGGCACTGAAGCTTTCTTT. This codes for CAILSTTGGTEAFF.

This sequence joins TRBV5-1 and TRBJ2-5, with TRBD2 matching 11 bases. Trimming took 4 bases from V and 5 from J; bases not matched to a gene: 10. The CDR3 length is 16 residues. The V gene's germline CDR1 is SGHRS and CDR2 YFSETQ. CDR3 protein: CASSPLRLAGKETQYF. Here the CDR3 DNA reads TGCGCCAGCAGCCCCTTAAGACTAGCGGGAAAGGAGACCCAGTACTTC.

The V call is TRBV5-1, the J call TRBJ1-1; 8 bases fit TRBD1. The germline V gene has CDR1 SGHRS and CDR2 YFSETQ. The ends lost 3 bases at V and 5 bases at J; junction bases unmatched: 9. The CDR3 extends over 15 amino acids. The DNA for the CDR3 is TGCGCCAGCAGCTCCAGGGGGCCGGTGGGTACTGAAGCTTTCTTT. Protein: CASSSRGPVGTEAFF.

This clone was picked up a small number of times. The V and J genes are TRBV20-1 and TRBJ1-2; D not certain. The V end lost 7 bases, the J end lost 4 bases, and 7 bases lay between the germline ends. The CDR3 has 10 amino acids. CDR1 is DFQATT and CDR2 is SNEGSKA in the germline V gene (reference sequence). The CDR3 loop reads CSVLSYGYTF. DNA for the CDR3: TGCAGTGTCCTCTCCTATGGCTACACCTTC.

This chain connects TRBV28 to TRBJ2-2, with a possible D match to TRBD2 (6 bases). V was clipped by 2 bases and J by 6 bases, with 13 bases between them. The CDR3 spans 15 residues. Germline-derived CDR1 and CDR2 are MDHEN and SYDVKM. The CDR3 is CASSLNPGVSGELFF. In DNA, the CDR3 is TGTGCCAGCAGTTTAAATCCGGGAGTCTCCGGGGAGCTGTTTTTT.

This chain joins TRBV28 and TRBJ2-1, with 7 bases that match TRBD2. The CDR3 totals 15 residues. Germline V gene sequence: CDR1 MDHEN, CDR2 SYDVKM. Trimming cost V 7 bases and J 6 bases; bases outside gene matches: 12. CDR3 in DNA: TGTGCCAGCACCCCCGGTGGGGAGGGTGGCAATGAGCAGTTCTTC. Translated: CASTPGGEGGNEQFF.

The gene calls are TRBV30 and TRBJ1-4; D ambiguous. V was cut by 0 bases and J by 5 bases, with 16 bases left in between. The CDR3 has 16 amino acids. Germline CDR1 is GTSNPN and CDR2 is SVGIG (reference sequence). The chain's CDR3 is CAWSVKSGSANEKLFF. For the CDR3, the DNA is TGTGCCTGGAGTGTGAAGAGCGGCAGCGCCAATGAAAAACTGTTTTTT.

The CDR3 nucleotides read TGTGCCAGCACCCCTCCCGGGACAGGGATCCACGAGCAGTACTTC. Protein: CASTPPGTGIHEQYF. The rearrangement links TRBV7-9 to TRBJ2-7, with TRBD1 matching over 9 bases. The CDR3 runs 15 residues. Trimming took 7 bases from V and 5 from J; bases not matched to a gene: 12. Per germline, CDR1 SEHNR and CDR2 FQNEAQ (reference sequence).

The CDR3 DNA reads as TGTGCCAGCAGCAGGGGGGACAGGGCCACAGATACGCAGTATTTT. Amino acids: CASSRGDRATDTQYF. This chain uses TRBV28 with TRBJ2-3, with 9 positions matching TRBD1. The CDR3 runs 15 residues. Germline values: CDR1 MDHEN, CDR2 SYDVKM. V gave up 6 bases and J gave up 2 bases; unmatched junction bases: 6. Based on the CDR3 plus reference TRBV28 and TRBJ2-3, the full variable domain is DVKVTQSSRYLVKRTGEKVFLECVQDMDHENMFWYRQDPGLGLRLIYFSYDVKMKEKGDIPEGYSVSREKKERFSLILESASTNQTSMYLCASSRGDRATDTQYFGPGTRLTVL.

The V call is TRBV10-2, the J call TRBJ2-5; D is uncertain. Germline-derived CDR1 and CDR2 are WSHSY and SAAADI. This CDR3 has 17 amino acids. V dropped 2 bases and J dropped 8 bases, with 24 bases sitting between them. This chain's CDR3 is CASSETSAIRSERTQYF. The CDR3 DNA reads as TGCGCCAGCAGTGAGACCTCTGCAATTCGGTCCGAGCGAACCCAGTACTTC.